The 8 T cell receptor beta chains given below trace back to one sample, sequenced in a study of cytomegalovirus exposure and HLA in healthy donors. Assay used: immunoSEQ multiplex PCR; TCRdb lists only in-frame clones, some missing. The top ten hold around 3.3% of the sample, which has over 200,000 clones, roughly 88% seen once. The sequencing input was PBMCs. Source of these receptors: a woman younger than 45 in good health and CMV-seronegative.

The J gene is TRBJ2-5, the V gene TRBV2; D unresolved. Between the trimmed V and J ends, which lost 1 base and 3 bases, there was a span of 6 bases. This CDR3 has 13 amino acids. Germline V gene lookup returns CDR1 SNHLY and CDR2 FYNNEI. The CDR3 reads CASSEGGKETQYF. CDR3 nucleotides: TGTGCCAGCAGTGAAGGTGGGAAAGAGACCCAGTACTTC.

The rearrangement links TRBV2 to TRBJ2-7; TRBD1 aligns across 7 bases. The V gene end was trimmed by 7 bases and the J gene end by 4 bases; junction bases not matched to a gene: 13. The CDR3 is 15 residues long. The germline CDR1 and CDR2 sequences are SNHLY and FYNNEI. The CDR3 loop reads CASIQSTGMLYEQYF. CDR3 coding DNA: TGTGCCAGCATTCAATCGACAGGGATGCTTTACGAGCAGTACTTC.

The J gene is TRBJ2-1, the V gene TRBV13; TRBD2 matches 10 bases. Germline lookup yields CDR1 PRHDT and CDR2 FYEKMQ (reference sequence). The CDR3 is 17 residues long. J gave up 0 bases and V 2 bases, and 4 bases lay outside the gene matches. In DNA form, the CDR3 reads TGTGCCAGCAGCTTACTAGCGGGAGTTGGCTCCTACAATGAGCAGTTCTTC. Translation gives CASSLLAGVGSYNEQFF.

This clone appeared a few times. The gene calls are TRBV25-1 and TRBJ2-7; TRBD2 aligns across 7 bases. CDR3 length: 14 amino acids. Germline-derived CDR1 and CDR2 are MGHDK and SYGVNS. Losses at the gene ends were 4 bases for V and 3 bases for J; bases not matched to a gene: 6. The CDR3 region is CASSVSGTNYEQYF. The CDR3 DNA reads TGTGCCAGCAGTGTGAGCGGGACGAACTACGAGCAGTACTTC.

CDR3 sequence reads: CASSVAASGSSGEQYF. In DNA, the CDR3 is TGTGCCAGCAGCGTAGCGGCTAGCGGGAGTTCTGGCGAGCAGTACTTC. The V and J genes are TRBV9 and TRBJ2-7, with 10 bases that match TRBD2. The V gene's germline CDR1 is SGDLS and CDR2 YYNGEE. The CDR3 loop spans 16 amino acids. The junction had 9 bases not matched to a gene; V was cut back by 0 bases and J by 6 bases.

The chain has TRBV18 and TRBJ2-1, with 8 positions matching TRBD1. CDR1 is KGHSH and CDR2 is LQKENI in the germline V gene. V lost 0 bases and J lost 5; bases outside the gene matches: 3. The CDR3 is made up of 15 amino acids. CDR3 loop: CASSPPWTGNNEQFF. The CDR3 bases are TGTGCCAGCTCACCACCTTGGACAGGGAACAATGAGCAGTTCTTC.

The chain has TRBV7-9 and TRBJ2-3; the match to TRBD2 covers 11 bases. The germline V gene has CDR1 SEHNR and CDR2 FQNEAQ (reference sequence). CDR3 length equals 17 residues. J was trimmed by 4 bases and V by 1 base; bases with no gene match: 7. In nucleotides, the CDR3 is TGTGCCAGCAGCTTAGACGGGACTAGCGGCCCCTCAGATACGCAGTATTTT. Translated: CASSLDGTSGPSDTQYF.

V gene TRBV30 combines with J gene TRBJ2-1; D is perhaps TRBD1 (6 bases). V was trimmed by 0 bases and J by 5 bases, leaving 23 bases between them. The germline gives CDR1 GTSNPN, CDR2 SVGIG (reference sequence). This CDR3 is 18 amino acids long. CDR3 DNA sequence: TGTGCCTGGAGTGTTGGACAGTTTACGGGTAGAAGGGACAATGAGCAGTTCTTC. It translates to CAWSVGQFTGRRDNEQFF.